This T cell receptor beta chain was recorded in a study of CD8+CD57+ T cells in acquired aplastic anemia. Study as a whole: Quantities of DNA derived from sorted CD4+ and CD8+ cells averaged roughly 3.4 ug.

The template used for profiling TCR beta VDJ and CDR3 was genomic DNA. TCRdb reprocessed the reads with MiXCR, giving one entry per CDR3 protein. The sample holds some 200,000 distinct CDR3 sequences, 48% seen once. Flow cytometry had shown expanded CD8+CD57+ cells in the patients chosen for sequencing. The ends were cut back, 6 bases at V and 5 bases at J, with 17 bases in the middle. CDR1 is DFQATT, CDR2 SNEGSKA, per germline (reference sequence). This CDR3 has 13 amino acids. The receptor comes from a human donor with aplastic anemia. The sample comprised sorted CD4+, CD8+, or CD8+CD57+ T cells (not recorded which) from PBMCs. The J gene is TRBJ2-7, the V gene TRBV20-1; the D call may be TRBD1 or TRBD2 (5 bases each). The CDR3 protein is CSADSSESDEQYF. CDR3 nucleotide sequence: TGCAGTGCCGACAGTAGCGAAAGTGACGAGCAGTACTTC.